A selection of T cell receptor beta chains follows, all from one sample in a study of control samples from healthy donors and cancer patients. Assay: immunoSEQ multiplex PCR; the TCRdb copy retains only in-frame clones and omits some. The repertoire holds about 140,000 clones, with about 89% as singletons. The sample taken for sequencing was blood. The receptors originated from a man between 18 and 29 years old in good health. Each CDR3 is given with its conserved first and last residue.

V | CDR3
TRBV7-8 | CASSLVGGRGNQPQHF
TRBV20-1 | CSASWQMHSYEQYF
TRBV11-2 | CASSLAVFSYNEQFF
TRBV7-9 | CASSNNRDSGNTIYF
TRBV5-1 | CASSVSGTAHYEQYF
TRBV3-1/TRBV3-2 | CASSQTRSWYYGHTF
TRBV28 | CASRPQGQVGWNQPQHF
TRBV27 | CASSSPRTSSYNEQFF
TRBV7-9 | CASSATLQGTYNSPLHF
TRBV5-1 | CASSLRAGGPGETQYF
TRBV4-3 | CASSQGLKYEQYF
TRBV5-4 | CASSPWGALVLYEQFF
TRBV24-1 | CATSDLLTYPPNEKLFF
TRBV4-2 | CASSLGIVNSYNEQFF
TRBV7-3 | CASSLTSGGPSTDTQYF
TRBV21-1 | CASSSRTSGAHTLAKNIQYF
TRBV11-2 | CASSSNGGAFF
TRBV6-2/TRBV6-3 | CASSYSIRDGQETQYF
TRBV19 | CASSADRVNTEAFF
TRBV4-1 | CASSRGVPGELFF
TRBV4-1 | CASSQDSIEGDTQYF
TRBV12-3/TRBV12-4 | CASCRVANTEAFF
TRBV9 | CASSVDEGWTEAFF
TRBV25-1 | CASRETGDSNQPQHF
TRBV28 | CASSHFPSYEQYF
TRBV19 | CASSISATGGIQPQHF
TRBV19 | CASSLRVNYGYTF
TRBV24-1 | CATSDFPQAGVETQYF
TRBV12-3/TRBV12-4 | CASSWGQKAFF
TRBV9 | CASSESGGRLPQETQYF
TRBV7-2 | CASSLVSGGALFGELFF
TRBV6-5 | CATLSRRGQRRELFF
TRBV11-2 | CASSLDLRTDIGYTF